The clone carrying this TCR beta chain showed up just a few times. The target antigen is unknown. This entry belongs to a study of CD8 T cells in ankylosing spondylitis. Study conclusions and caveats: Reportedly, disease-linked clones are significantly enriched in ankylosing spondylitis patients' matched synovial fluid. Within ankylosing spondylitis blood, a TCR beta motif made up of seven to nine highly homologous variants appeared to be characteristic. In synovial fluid and blood from reactive arthritis, some motif variants were previously reported. Disease-linked clones were found to be CD8+ and relatively rare in peripheral blood.

The CDR3 covers 15 residues. V was cut by 0 bases and J by 0 bases, with 8 bases left in between. Quantitative 5'-RACE with molecular barcodes produced the TCR beta libraries. One entry per CDR3 protein results from TCRdb running MiXCR on the 5' RACE reads. The table records about 700,000 distinct CDR3 sequences, around 19% of them present only once. This sequence joins TRBV12-3 or TRBV12-4 and TRBJ1-1; D unclear. The receptor was derived from a male donor with ankylosing spondylitis. Input material: blood, either unsorted or a sorted T cell fraction (not recorded which). This chain's CDR3 is CASSLAVSLNTEAFF. The CDR3 DNA follows: TGTGCCAGCAGTTTAGCCGTAAGTTTGAACACTGAAGCTTTCTTT.